Listed below are T cell receptor beta chains from one sample, sequenced in a study of breast tumors, draining lymph nodes, adjacent tissues. Each CDR3 protein is one row after TCRdb ran MiXCR on the multiplex PCR reads. The sample contains approximately 28,000 distinct CDR3 sequences, less than 65% of which appear only once. Sequenced material: breast tumor tissue. Source of these receptors: a female donor with breast cancer. Some clones in this sample may be carry-over from other donors' samples. CDR3s include the opening cysteine and the closing phenylalanine or tryptophan. D genes are given only for firm matches. Clone size is stated in some rows and not others, as once, few, many or a class when expanded.

TRBJ2-6 . TRBV6-5 many TGTGCCAGCAGTTACCTCCCCTCATCAGGGGCTGGGGCCAACGTCCTGACTTTC CASSYLPSSGAGANVLTF
TRBJ1-2 . TRBV7-6 medium-sized TGTGCCAGCAGCTTAGAACAGTACTATGGCTACACCTTC CASSLEQYYGYTF
TRBJ2-5 . TRBV12-3/TRBV12-4 . TGTGCCAGCAGCGCTAGGACAGATAAAGAGACCCAGTACTTC CASSARTDKETQYF
TRBJ2-6 TRBD1 TRBV11-2 . TGTGCCAGCAGCACGGAGACAGGGATGGGCTCTCTGGGGGCCAACGTCCTGACTTTC CASSTETGMGSLGANVLTF
TRBJ1-6 . TRBV20-1 . TGCAGTGCTCCCCAAACCGGCCCGGGGAACTCACCCCTCCACTTT CSAPQTGPGNSPLHF
TRBJ2-7 . TRBV9 . TGTGCCAGCAGCGAATCCTCCTCGGCCGAGCAGTACTTC CASSESSSAEQYF
TRBJ1-2 . TRBV9 . TGTGCCAGCAGGGCCCGAGGGAGCTCGACTAACTATGGCTACACCTTC CASRARGSSTNYGYTF
TRBJ2-2 . TRBV5-1 many TGCGCCAGCAGCTTGATGTCAGCCGGGGAGCTGTTTTTT CASSLMSAGELFF
TRBJ2-3 TRBD1 TRBV7-2 . TGTGCCAGCAGCTTAGGGACAGGGGGCGGGAAGACAGATACGCAGTATTTT CASSLGTGGGKTDTQYF
TRBJ1-5 . TRBV7-6 . TGTGCCAGCAGCTTAGGCAGGGGAGAACAGCCCCAGCATTTT CASSLGRGEQPQHF
TRBJ1-2 . TRBV2 few TGTGCCAGCAGTGAATGGAACAGGGCGTCCTATGGCTACACCTTC CASSEWNRASYGYTF
TRBJ1-5 . TRBV20-1 . TGCAGTGCACCACAGGGAACTGAGCAGCCCCAGCGTTTT CSAPQGTEQPQRF
TRBJ2-1 TRBD1 TRBV27 many TGTGCCAGCAGTCTCCAGGGGGTAAGCTCCTACAATGAGCAGTTCTTC CASSLQGVSSYNEQFF
TRBJ1-5 TRBD1 TRBV6-1 many TGTGCCAGCCTCTTACCGGGACAGGGTATTGGCAATCAGCCCCAGCATTTT CASLLPGQGIGNQPQHF
TRBJ2-5 . TRBV29-1 . TGCAGCGTTCAGGGCCGCCAAGAGACCCAGTACTTC CSVQGRQETQYF
TRBJ1-5 TRBD1 TRBV20-1 . TGCAGTGCTAGGGGACAGGGGAATCAGCCCCAGCATTTT CSARGQGNQPQHF
TRBJ2-7 TRBD2 TRBV27 many TGTGCCAGCAGTTCCGCCCGGGAGGGGCTCGAGCAGTACTTC CASSSAREGLEQYF
TRBJ2-1 TRBD2 TRBV7-9 . TGTGCCAGCAGCTTGGGACTAGCCTCCTACAATGAGCAGTTCTTC CASSLGLASYNEQFF
TRBJ2-3 . TRBV11-2 . TGTGCCAGCAGCTTAGGCTCGGGGGAGACAGATACGCAGTATTTT CASSLGSGETDTQYF
TRBJ1-4 . TRBV6-6 . TGTGCCAGCAGTCACGGTCAGACGACGCGTAATGAAAAACTGTTTTTT CASSHGQTTRNEKLFF
TRBJ2-2 TRBD1 TRBV7-2 . TGTGCCAGCAGCCCCACAGGGGAGTTGATCGGGGAGCTGTTTTTT CASSPTGELIGELFF
TRBJ2-7 . TRBV4-1 . TGTGCCAGCAGCTCTAAGAGGTTTGAGCAGTACTTC CASSSKRFEQYF
TRBJ1-6 . TRBV18 medium-sized TGTGCCAGCTCGGATCGAAATTCACCCCTCCACTTT CASSDRNSPLHF
TRBJ2-7 TRBD2 TRBV19 . TGTGCCAGTAGTCCCTCCCTAGCGGGAGGGTCCTACGAGCAGTACTTC CASSPSLAGGSYEQYF
TRBJ2-5 TRBD2 TRBV20-1 many TGCAGTGCTAGAGATTTTAGCCTAGCGGCAGGGCCGGAGACCCAGTACTTC CSARDFSLAAGPETQYF
TRBJ2-1 TRBD2 TRBV7-2 . TGTGCCAGCAGCTTCCAGACTAGCGGGGGGACCTACGCTAAGGATTACAATGAGCAGTTCTTC CASSFQTSGGTYAKDYNEQFF
TRBJ1-4 . TRBV11-2 . TGTGCCAGCAGCTTAGTTGGTGAAAAACTGTTTTTT CASSLVGEKLFF
TRBJ2-5 . TRBV19 many TGTGCCAGCCGGCTAGGGAACCAAGAGACCCAGTACTTC CASRLGNQETQYF
TRBJ2-3 . TRBV24-1 . TGTGCCACCAGTGCGTCAAGAGGGGGTCCCACAGATACGCAGTATTTT CATSASRGGPTDTQYF
TRBJ2-7 . TRBV4-2 medium-sized TGTGCCAGCAGCCAAGACAAACTGACCTTCTTCTCCTACGAGCAGTACTTC CASSQDKLTFFSYEQYF
TRBJ1-4 . TRBV24-1 few TGTGCCACCAGTGATCGGCAGGATGAAAAACTGTTTTTT CATSDRQDEKLFF
TRBJ1-4 TRBD1 TRBV5-6 large TGTGCCAGCAGCTCAGACAGGGGGCGGGAAAAACTGTTTTTT CASSSDRGREKLFF
TRBJ1-6 . TRBV6-4 medium-sized TGTGCCAGCAGTGAAGCTCAGGGGCCCTTCCCCCTCCACTTT CASSEAQGPFPLHF
TRBJ2-7 . TRBV12-3/TRBV12-4 . TGTGCCAGCAGTTTGAGGAGTGGGGCGAAGGAGCAGTACTTC CASSLRSGAKEQYF
TRBJ2-2 . TRBV5-1 . TGCGCCAGCAGCTGGGGGCTAGCTGAATCCGGGGAGCTGTTTTTT CASSWGLAESGELFF
TRBJ2-2 TRBD1 TRBV5-1 many TGCGCCAGCAGCTTGGGACAGGGATATAACACCGGGGAGCTGTTTTTT CASSLGQGYNTGELFF
TRBJ2-7 . TRBV4-3 . TGCGCCAGCAGCCTTTTCGGGGGAGCCTACGAGCAGTACTTC CASSLFGGAYEQYF
TRBJ2-1 . TRBV7-9 . TGTGCCAGCAGCTTTCAAACGGACCGACTCTACTACAATGAGCAGTTCTTC CASSFQTDRLYYNEQFF
TRBJ2-3 TRBD1 TRBV29-1 . TGCAGCGTGGAAGGGACAGGGGTGGGGACAGATACGCAGTATTTT CSVEGTGVGTDTQYF
TRBJ2-7 . TRBV7-2 . TGTGCCAGCAGCGCGAGAGAGGGACATACCAACGAGCAGTACTTC CASSAREGHTNEQYF
TRBJ1-2 . TRBV9 . TGTGCCAGCAGCGTAGCTCATCACTTCGGCTATGGCTACACCTTC CASSVAHHFGYGYTF
TRBJ2-2 . TRBV9 few TGTGCCAGCAGCGTAGAGGGACTCGCAACCACCGGGGAGCTGTTTTTT CASSVEGLATTGELFF
TRBJ2-5 . TRBV7-3 . TGTGCCAGCAGCTCTTCAGCGGGAGAGACCCAGTACTTC CASSSSAGETQYF
TRBJ1-2 TRBD1 TRBV2 . TGTGCCAGCAGTCGACAGGGGGCATATGGCTACACCTTC CASSRQGAYGYTF
TRBJ2-1 . TRBV12-3/TRBV12-4 . TGTGCCAGCAGGGCCGCAGGGGCGCCTGAGCAGTTCTTC CASRAAGAPEQFF
TRBJ1-2 TRBD1 TRBV9 . TGTGCCAGCAGCGCCATTACTACAGGGGGCCTGGGCTACACCTTC CASSAITTGGLGYTF
TRBJ1-2 . TRBV6-5 few TGTGCCAGCAGTCCCATGGGCCAGAACTATGGCTACACCTTC CASSPMGQNYGYTF
TRBJ1-1 . TRBV6-6 many TGTGCCAGCAGTCCTAACAGGAACACTGAAGCTTTCTTT CASSPNRNTEAFF
TRBJ1-2 . TRBV7-3 . TGTGCCAGCAGCAAAAACGTGGATGGGGAGCGATCGTTC CASSKNVDGERSF
TRBJ2-5 TRBD2 TRBV20-1 . TGCAGTGCTAGGGAAGGGACTAGCAGGGAGACCCAGTACTTC CSAREGTSRETQYF
TRBJ1-5 . TRBV24-1 once TGTGCCACCAGTGAAAATGACAGGTCTAATCAGCCCCAGCATTTT CATSENDRSNQPQHF
TRBJ2-3 . TRBV20-1 many TGCAGTGCTACTAGCTTTAGCACAGATACGCAGTATTTT CSATSFSTDTQYF
TRBJ2-7 TRBD2 TRBV20-1 once TGCAGTGCTAGAGAGGGGACTAGCGGGGGATACGAGCAGTACTTC CSAREGTSGGYEQYF
TRBJ2-7 TRBD2 TRBV7-2 . TGCGCCAGCAGCTACGCCGGGACTAGTTCCGCGGGGGATAACTACGAGCAGTACTTC CASSYAGTSSAGDNYEQYF